These 5 T cell receptor beta chains originate from one sample sequenced in a study of shared clonotypes between healthy human individuals. Assay: immunoSEQ multiplex PCR; the TCRdb copy retains only in-frame clones and omits some. Of about 2 million clones in the sample, roughly 94% were seen once. Material for sequencing was naive CD4+ T cells sorted from blood. The subset was: CD45RA+ positively selected. These receptor sequences come from a man younger than 30 in good health.

On this clone itself: Distinct nucleotide sequences in the sample also encode this CDR3. The chain is built from TRBV5-1 and TRBJ1-1, with 7 bases aligning to TRBD1. Trimming cost V 3 bases and J 0 bases; bases outside gene matches: 5. Germline V CDR1 and CDR2: SGHRS, YFSETQ. The CDR3 contains 15 residues. The CDR3 nucleotides are TGCGCCAGCAGCTCGGCCGGGACAGTGAACACTGAAGCTTTCTTT. It is translated as CASSSAGTVNTEAFF.

The chain has TRBV6-4 and TRBJ1-4; TRBD1 is a possible D gene (5 bases). Germline CDR1 MRHNA, CDR2 SNTAGT. The CDR3 runs 14 residues. With 6 bases removed from V and 7 bases from J, the gap between germline ends came to 15 bases. CDR3 in amino acids: CASSITGRSEKLFF. Here the CDR3 DNA reads TGTGCCAGCAGCATTACAGGCAGGAGTGAAAAACTGTTTTTT.

The chain carries TRBV7-9 and TRBJ1-2; maybe TRBD1 (6 bases). CDR3 length: 16 residues. CDR1 and CDR2 from the germline V gene are SEHNR and FQNEAQ (reference sequence). Trimming pared 3 bases from V and 0 bases from J, leaving 14 bases between. This CDR3 is CASSFPGAGANYGYTF. The CDR3 bases are TGTGCCAGCAGCTTCCCCGGGGCAGGGGCTAACTATGGCTACACCTTC. Filled out from reference TRBV7-9 and TRBJ1-2, the complete variable domain reads DTGVSQNPRHKITKRGQNVTFRCDPISEHNRLYWYRQTLGQGPEFLTYFQNEAQLEKSRLLSDRFSAERPKGSFSTLEIQRTEQGDSAMYLCASSFPGAGANYGYTFGSGTRLTVV.

V usage is TRBV14 and J usage is TRBJ2-7; D may be TRBD1 (6 bases). Germline values: CDR1 SGHDN, CDR2 FVKESK. Trimming stripped 6 bases from V and 0 bases from J, with 18 bases between. The CDR3 consists of 16 residues. CDR3 nucleotide sequence: TGTGCCAGCAGTCACAAGCAGGGGCCAAGCTCCTACGAGCAGTACTTC. Translated, it gives CASSHKQGPSSYEQYF.

CDR3 nucleotides: TGTGCCAGCAGCCTAGCGGGACAGGGTTTTGGAAACACCATATATTTT. The encoded protein is CASSLAGQGFGNTIYF. The gene calls are TRBV5-4 and TRBJ1-3; 9 positions agree with TRBD1. The CDR3 spans 16 residues. Germline V gene lookup returns CDR1 SGHNT and CDR2 YYREEE (reference sequence). The J segment lost 3 bases and the V segment lost 4 bases, leaving 8 bases of the junction unmatched. Looking up the rest from reference TRBV5-4 and TRBJ1-3 gives the full variable domain: ETGVTQSPTHLIKTRGQQVTLRCSSQSGHNTVSWYQQALGQGPQFIFQYYREEENGRGNFPPRFSGLQFPNYSSELNVNALELDDSALYLCASSLAGQGFGNTIYFGEGSWLTVV.